These T cell receptor beta chains were read from a single sample in a study of blood T cell repertoires in COVID-19. Only in-frame clones appear in the TCRdb table, and some are missing; sequencing was by immunoSEQ multiplex PCR. The sample records 70,000 to 85,000 clones, about 85% being singletons. The sequencing input was peripheral blood. The receptors here all came from a woman between 45 and 65 years old with active or convalescent COVID-19. CDR3s include the opening cysteine and the closing phenylalanine or tryptophan. D genes are given only for firm matches. Size is stated for part of the rows, as once, few or many counts, or as a class when the clone is expanded.

>TRBJ1-1|few|-|TRBV19
TGTGCCAGTACCCCTGATCTTTTCGGACAGCCAATGAACACTGAAGCTTTCTTT
CASTPDLFGQPMNTEAFF
>TRBJ2-3|-|TRBD2|TRBV2
TGTGCCAGCAGTGGGCGAGCGGGGGGGCCTCTAGATACGCAGTATTTT
CASSGRAGGPLDTQYF
>TRBJ2-7|-|-|TRBV4-3
TGCGCCAGCAGCCAGCAGACAGGCCTCTACGAGCAGTACTTC
CASSQQTGLYEQYF
>TRBJ1-4|-|-|TRBV27
TGTGCCAGCAGTTTATCCATCCACAGTCCGGATGAAAAACTGTTTTTT
CASSLSIHSPDEKLFF
>TRBJ2-1|once|TRBD2|TRBV27
TGTGCCAGCAGTTTATCGAACGGGGGGGCCTACAATGAGCAGTTCTTC
CASSLSNGGAYNEQFF
>TRBJ1-2|-|-|TRBV9
TGTGCCAGCAGCGCGGATGGAGTCTGGGATGGCTACACCTTC
CASSADGVWDGYTF
>TRBJ2-5|-|-|TRBV27
TGTGCCAGCAGTTTCGGCAGTCCGAGGGAGACCCAGTACTTC
CASSFGSPRETQYF
>TRBJ2-7|-|-|TRBV7-2
TGTGCCAGCAGCTCCCCGGGTAGAACCTACGAGCAGTACTTC
CASSSPGRTYEQYF
>TRBJ2-2|-|-|TRBV6-6
TGTGCCGGTCGACTAGGGGACGGGGAGCTGTTTTTT
CAGRLGDGELFF
>TRBJ1-1|-|TRBD1|TRBV7-9
TGTGCCAGCAGCTCCGGGACAGGGTTTAACACTGAAGCTTTCTTT
CASSSGTGFNTEAFF
>TRBJ2-1|-|-|TRBV30
TGTGCCTCAAGGGGGGGGGCTCGCAATGAGCAGTTCTTC
CASRGGARNEQFF
>TRBJ2-2|-|TRBD2|TRBV7-2
TGTGCCAGCAGTCTCGCCCGGGGGGGAGCCGGGGAGCTGTTTTTT
CASSLARGGAGELFF
>TRBJ1-1|-|-|TRBV4-1
TGCGCCAGCAGCCAAGATCGCACAGGCTCCTTGGACACTGAAGCTTTCTTT
CASSQDRTGSLDTEAFF
>TRBJ2-7|few|TRBD1|TRBV7-8
TGTGCCAGCAGCTCCGGGACAGGGGGTTACGAGCAGTACTTC
CASSSGTGGYEQYF
>TRBJ2-1|-|-|TRBV11-3
TGTGCCAGCAGCTTAGGTCTTGAGCAGTTCTTC
CASSLGLEQFF
>TRBJ1-1|once|-|TRBV3-1/TRBV3-2
TGTGCCAGCAGCCAAACAACGGGGGGGGGCACTGAAGCTTTCTTT
CASSQTTGGGTEAFF
>TRBJ1-5|-|TRBD1|TRBV19
TGTGCCAGTAGTCTGACAGGGGCCGGAAATCAGCCCCAGCATTTT
CASSLTGAGNQPQHF
>TRBJ1-1|-|TRBD1|TRBV10-3
TGTGCCATCAGTTTACAGCAGGGGGCGAACACTGAAGCTTTCTTT
CAISLQQGANTEAFF
>TRBJ1-5|-|TRBD1|TRBV19
TGTGCCAGTAGTCCCTACAGGGGGCAAGGATATAGCAATCAGCCCCAGCATTTT
CASSPYRGQGYSNQPQHF
>TRBJ2-3|-|-|TRBV7-2
TGTGCCAGCAGCTTAGATTCGGGCGGGGGCTGGGGGAGCACAGATACGCAGTATTTT
CASSLDSGGGWGSTDTQYF
>TRBJ2-2|few|-|TRBV15
TGTGCCACCAGCAGAGGAGGGTCCGGGGAGCTGTTTTTT
CATSRGGSGELFF
>TRBJ1-1|-|-|TRBV7-8
TGTGCCAGCGGTTTCAGGGGTACTGAAGCTTTCTTT
CASGFRGTEAFF
>TRBJ1-1|once|TRBD1|TRBV18
TGTGCCAGCTCACCTTTCCGGGACAGGGGGACTGAAGCTTTCTTT
CASSPFRDRGTEAFF
>TRBJ2-2|-|TRBD1|TRBV5-8
TGTGCCAGCAGCCCGTACAGGGGGAAGGCCGGGGAGCTGTTTTTT
CASSPYRGKAGELFF
>TRBJ2-5|once|-|TRBV5-4
TGTGCCAGCAGCTTGGTTGGCAGGGGAGAAGAGACCCAGTACTTC
CASSLVGRGEETQYF
>TRBJ1-5|-|TRBD1|TRBV19
TGTGCCAGTACTATAACAGGGGGAGTCAATCAGCCCCAGCATTTT
CASTITGGVNQPQHF
>TRBJ2-7|-|TRBD2|TRBV2
TGTGCCAGCAGAAGCGGGACGGTCCTTTACGAGCAGTACTTC
CASRSGTVLYEQYF
>TRBJ1-2|-|-|TRBV7-9
TGTGCCACAAAGACAGAAGTTAACTATGGCTACACCTTC
CATKTEVNYGYTF
>TRBJ2-3|-|-|TRBV7-8
TGTGCCAGCAGGAATTCCAGGGTCGGCACAGATACGCAGTATTTT
CASRNSRVGTDTQYF
>TRBJ1-2|-|-|TRBV6-4
TGTGCCAGCAGAGACGGAGCCTATGGCTACACCTTC
CASRDGAYGYTF
>TRBJ2-7|-|TRBD2|TRBV7-9
TGTGCCAGCACCGGCTTGGGGGGGGTAGCCTACGAGCAGTACTTC
CASTGLGGVAYEQYF
>TRBJ2-3|-|-|TRBV5-6
TGTGCCAGCAGCTTTTCACCAGAGGGAGCAAATACGCAGTATTTT
CASSFSPEGANTQYF
>TRBJ2-3|-|-|TRBV24-1
TGTGCCACCAGTGATCTCGGCAGGGGGGTTTCGGATACGCAGTATTTT
CATSDLGRGVSDTQYF
>TRBJ2-3|-|TRBD2|TRBV5-1
TGCGCCAGCAGCGGGGGGGATACAGCAGATACGCAGTATTTT
CASSGGDTADTQYF
>TRBJ1-1|-|-|TRBV5-1
TGCGCCAGCAGTCCGACCGCGGGATCCCGGGAAGCTTTCTTT
CASSPTAGSREAFF
>TRBJ2-5|-|-|TRBV6-4
TGTGCCAGCAGTGAAACGGCAGGGGACCAGGAGACCCAGTACTTC
CASSETAGDQETQYF